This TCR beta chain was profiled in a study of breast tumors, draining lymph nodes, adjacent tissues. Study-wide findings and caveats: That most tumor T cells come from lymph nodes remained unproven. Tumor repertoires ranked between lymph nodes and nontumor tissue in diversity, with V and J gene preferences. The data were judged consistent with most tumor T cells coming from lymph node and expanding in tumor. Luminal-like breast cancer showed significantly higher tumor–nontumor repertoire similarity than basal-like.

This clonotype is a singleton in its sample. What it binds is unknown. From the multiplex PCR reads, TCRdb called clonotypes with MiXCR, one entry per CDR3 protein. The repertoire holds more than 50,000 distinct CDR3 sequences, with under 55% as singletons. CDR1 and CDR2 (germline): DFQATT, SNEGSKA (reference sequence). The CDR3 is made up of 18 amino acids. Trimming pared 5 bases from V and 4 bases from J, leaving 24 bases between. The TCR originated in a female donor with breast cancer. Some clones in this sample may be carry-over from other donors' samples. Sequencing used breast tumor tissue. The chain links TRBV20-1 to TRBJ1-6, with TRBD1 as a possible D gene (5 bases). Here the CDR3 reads CSAPPTSGTYNYNSPLHF. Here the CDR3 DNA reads TGCAGTGCTCCACCTACTAGCGGGACCTACAATTATAATTCACCCCTCCACTTT.